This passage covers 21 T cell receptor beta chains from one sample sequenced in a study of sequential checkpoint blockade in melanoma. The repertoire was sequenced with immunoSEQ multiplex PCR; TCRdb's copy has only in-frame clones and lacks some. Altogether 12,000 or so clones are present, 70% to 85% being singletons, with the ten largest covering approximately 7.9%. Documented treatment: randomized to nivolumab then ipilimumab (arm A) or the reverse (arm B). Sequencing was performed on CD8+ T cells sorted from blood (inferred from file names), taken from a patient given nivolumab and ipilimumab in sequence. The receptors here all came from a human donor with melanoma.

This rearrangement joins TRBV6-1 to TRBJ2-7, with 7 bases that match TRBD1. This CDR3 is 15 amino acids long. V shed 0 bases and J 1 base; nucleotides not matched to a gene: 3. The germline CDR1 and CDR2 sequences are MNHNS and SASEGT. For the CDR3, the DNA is TGTGCCAGCAGTGAAGCGGGGGACAGTTCCTACGAGCAGTACTTC. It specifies CASSEAGDSSYEQYF.

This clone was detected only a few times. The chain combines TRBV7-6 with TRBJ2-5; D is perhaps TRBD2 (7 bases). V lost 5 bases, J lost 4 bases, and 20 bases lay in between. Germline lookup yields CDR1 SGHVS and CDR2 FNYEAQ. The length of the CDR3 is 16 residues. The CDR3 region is CASSLEVGGPGETQYF. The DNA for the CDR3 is TGTGCCAGCAGCCTAGAGGTGGGGGGGCCCGGAGAGACCCAGTACTTC.

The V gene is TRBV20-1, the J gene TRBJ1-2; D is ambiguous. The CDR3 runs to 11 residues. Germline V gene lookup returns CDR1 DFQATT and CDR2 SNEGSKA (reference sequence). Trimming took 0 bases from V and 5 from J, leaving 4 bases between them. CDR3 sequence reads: CSARDPYGYTF. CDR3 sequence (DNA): TGCAGTGCTAGAGACCCATATGGCTACACCTTC.

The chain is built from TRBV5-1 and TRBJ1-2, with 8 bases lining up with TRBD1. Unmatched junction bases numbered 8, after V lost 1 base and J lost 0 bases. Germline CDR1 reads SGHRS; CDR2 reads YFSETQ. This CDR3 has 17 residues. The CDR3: CASSLLPGQVANYGYTF. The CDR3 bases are TGCGCCAGCAGCTTGCTACCGGGACAGGTAGCTAACTATGGCTACACCTTC.

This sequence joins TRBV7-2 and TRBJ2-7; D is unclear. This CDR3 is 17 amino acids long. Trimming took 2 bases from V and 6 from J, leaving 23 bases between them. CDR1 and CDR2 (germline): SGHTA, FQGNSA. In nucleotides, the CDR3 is TGTGCCAGCAGCTTACGAATCTTAGTCGGCCCGAGGAGCGAGCAGTACTTC. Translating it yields CASSLRILVGPRSEQYF.

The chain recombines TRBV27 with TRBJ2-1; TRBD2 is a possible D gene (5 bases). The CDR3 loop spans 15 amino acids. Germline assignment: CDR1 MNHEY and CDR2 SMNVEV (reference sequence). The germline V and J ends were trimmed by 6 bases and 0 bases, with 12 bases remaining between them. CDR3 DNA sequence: TGTGCCAGCAGGGGTGTGGGGAGCTCCTACAATGAGCAGTTCTTC. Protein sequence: CASRGVGSSYNEQFF.

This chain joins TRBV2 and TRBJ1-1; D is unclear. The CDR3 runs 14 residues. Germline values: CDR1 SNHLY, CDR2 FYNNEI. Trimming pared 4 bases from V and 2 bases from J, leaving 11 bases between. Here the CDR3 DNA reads TGTGCCAGCAGTGTGAACAGCGGTAACACTGAAGCTTTCTTT. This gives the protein CASSVNSGNTEAFF.

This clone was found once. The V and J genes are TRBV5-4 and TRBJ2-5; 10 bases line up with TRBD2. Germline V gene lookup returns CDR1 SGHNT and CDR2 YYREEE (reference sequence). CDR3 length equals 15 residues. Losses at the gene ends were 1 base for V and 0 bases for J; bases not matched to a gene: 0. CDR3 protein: CASSLLAGDQETQYF. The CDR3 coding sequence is TGTGCCAGCAGCTTGCTAGCGGGAGACCAAGAGACCCAGTACTTC.

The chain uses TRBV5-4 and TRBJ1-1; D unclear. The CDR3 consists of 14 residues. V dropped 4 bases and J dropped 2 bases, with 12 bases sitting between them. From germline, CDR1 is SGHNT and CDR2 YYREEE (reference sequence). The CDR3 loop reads CASSDGPQNTEAFF. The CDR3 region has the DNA TGTGCCAGCAGCGATGGGCCCCAAAACACTGAAGCTTTCTTT.

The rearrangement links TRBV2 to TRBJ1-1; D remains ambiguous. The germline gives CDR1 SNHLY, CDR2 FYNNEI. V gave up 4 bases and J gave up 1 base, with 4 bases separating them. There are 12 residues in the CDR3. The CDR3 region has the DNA TGTGCCAGCAGTGCAGGGAACACTGAAGCTTTCTTT. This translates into CASSAGNTEAFF.

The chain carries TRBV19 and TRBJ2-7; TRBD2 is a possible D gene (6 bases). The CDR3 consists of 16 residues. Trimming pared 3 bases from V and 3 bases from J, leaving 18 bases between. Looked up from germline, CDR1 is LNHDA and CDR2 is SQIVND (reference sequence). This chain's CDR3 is CASSIAGGAQGYEQYF. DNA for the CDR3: TGTGCCAGTAGTATCGCAGGAGGGGCGCAAGGCTACGAGCAGTACTTC.

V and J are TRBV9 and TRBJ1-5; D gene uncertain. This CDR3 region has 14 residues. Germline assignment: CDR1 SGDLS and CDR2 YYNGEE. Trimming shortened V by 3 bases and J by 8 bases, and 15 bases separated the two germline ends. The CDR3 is CASSGGLNGEPQHF. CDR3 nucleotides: TGTGCCAGCAGCGGTGGACTAAACGGGGAGCCCCAGCATTTT.

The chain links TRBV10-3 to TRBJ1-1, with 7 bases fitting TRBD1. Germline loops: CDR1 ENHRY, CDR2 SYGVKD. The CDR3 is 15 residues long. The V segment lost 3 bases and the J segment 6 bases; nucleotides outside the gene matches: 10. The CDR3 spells CAISDVRQGTPEAFF. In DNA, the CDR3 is TGTGCCATCAGTGACGTAAGACAGGGAACCCCTGAAGCTTTCTTT.

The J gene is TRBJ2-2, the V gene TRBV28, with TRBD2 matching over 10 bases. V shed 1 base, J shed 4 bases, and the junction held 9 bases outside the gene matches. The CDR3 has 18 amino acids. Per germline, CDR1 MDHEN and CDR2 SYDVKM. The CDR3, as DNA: TGTGCCAGCAGTTTATTAGCGGGGGGACCAGGTGGCACCGGGGAGCTGTTTTTT. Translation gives CASSLLAGGPGGTGELFF.

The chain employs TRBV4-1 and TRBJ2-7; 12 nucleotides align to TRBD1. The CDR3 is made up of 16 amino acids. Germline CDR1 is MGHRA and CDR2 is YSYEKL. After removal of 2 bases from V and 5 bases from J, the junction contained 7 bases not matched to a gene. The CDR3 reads CASSQTFGTGGHEQYF. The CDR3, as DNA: TGCGCCAGCAGCCAAACCTTTGGGACAGGGGGCCACGAGCAGTACTTC.

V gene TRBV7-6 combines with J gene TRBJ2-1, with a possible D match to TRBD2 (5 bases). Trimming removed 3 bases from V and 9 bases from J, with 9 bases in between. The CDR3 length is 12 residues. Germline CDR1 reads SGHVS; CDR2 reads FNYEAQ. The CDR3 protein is CASSFDGSEQFF. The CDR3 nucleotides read TGTGCCAGCAGCTTTGATGGGAGTGAGCAGTTCTTC.

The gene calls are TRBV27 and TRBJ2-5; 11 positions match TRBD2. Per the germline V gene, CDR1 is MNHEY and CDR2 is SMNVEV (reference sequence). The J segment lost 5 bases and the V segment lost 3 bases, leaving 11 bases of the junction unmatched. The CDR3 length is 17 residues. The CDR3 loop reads CASSFLLAGALGETQYF. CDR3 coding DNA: TGTGCCAGCAGTTTCCTACTAGCGGGAGCATTAGGGGAGACCCAGTACTTC.

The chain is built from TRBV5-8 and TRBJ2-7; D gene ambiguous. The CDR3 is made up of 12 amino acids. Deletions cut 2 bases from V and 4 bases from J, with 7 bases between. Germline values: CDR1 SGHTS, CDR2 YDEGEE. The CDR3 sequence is CASSFTAYEQYF. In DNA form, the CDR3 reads TGTGCCAGCAGCTTTACCGCGTACGAGCAGTACTTC.

The CDR3 reads CASSFPDTNYGYTF. For the CDR3, the DNA is TGTGCCAGCAGTTTCCCCGACACTAACTATGGCTACACCTTC. The chain joins TRBV28 to TRBJ1-2, with unresolved D. Germline V lookup: CDR1 MDHEN, CDR2 SYDVKM. CDR3 length: 14 residues. V lost 3 bases and J 0 bases, leaving 8 bases between the germline ends.

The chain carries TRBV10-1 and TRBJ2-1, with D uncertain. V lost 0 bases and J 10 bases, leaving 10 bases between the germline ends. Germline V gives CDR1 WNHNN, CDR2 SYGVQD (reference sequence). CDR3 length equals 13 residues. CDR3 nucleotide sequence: TGCGCCAGCAGTGAGTCGATGTCCGGGGAGCAGTTCTTC. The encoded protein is CASSESMSGEQFF.

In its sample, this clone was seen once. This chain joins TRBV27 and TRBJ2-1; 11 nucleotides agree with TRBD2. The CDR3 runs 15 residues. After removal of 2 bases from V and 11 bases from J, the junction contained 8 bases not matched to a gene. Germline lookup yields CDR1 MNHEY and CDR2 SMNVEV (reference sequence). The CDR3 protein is CASSLETSGKNQQFF. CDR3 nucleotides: TGTGCCAGCAGTTTAGAGACTAGCGGGAAAAATCAGCAGTTCTTC.